This record covers a single T cell receptor beta chain. V shed 7 bases, J shed 2 bases, and the junction held 10 bases outside the gene matches. This CDR3 contains 15 residues. Germline-derived CDR1 and CDR2 are SGHVS and FQNEAQ. These data come from a study of blood T cell repertoires in COVID-19. Study-wide context: Donors in the United States, Italy and Spain gave samples during acute or convalescent COVID-19. Nucleic acid was either cDNA or gDNA, and it came from T cells, B-cell-depleted T cells, or PBMCs.

As processed by the authors: Amplification of reference gene primers provided the estimated nucleated cell counts. TCRdb keeps only in-frame clones here, not all; method: immunoSEQ multiplex PCR. V, J and clone size are taken as reported in that table, and D and trimming were inferred from the DNA itself. The sample holds about 130,000 clones, 90% seen once. Sequencing was carried out using peripheral blood. This sequence joins TRBV7-8 and TRBJ1-2; 7 bases line up with TRBD1. This TCR was recovered from a middle-aged man with active COVID-19. CDR3 amino acids: CASTYSTGKNYGYTF. For the CDR3, the DNA is TGTGCCAGCACCTACTCGACAGGGAAAAACTATGGCTACACCTTC.